What follows are 7 T cell receptor beta chains derived from one specimen sequenced in a study of human thymus T cells. Only in-frame clones appear in the TCRdb table, and some are missing; sequencing was by immunoSEQ multiplex PCR. The sample holds roughly 86,000 clones, nearly 98% seen once. Corrective heart surgery yielded the resections from which the thymus tissue came. The material sequenced was thymus tissue. The receptors shown here come from a boy in the first two years of life with a congenital heart defect but otherwise immunologically healthy.

The rearrangement uses TRBV5-1 and TRBJ2-7; D may be TRBD1 (6 bases). CDR1 and CDR2 (germline): SGHRS, YFSETQ. The CDR3 has 14 amino acids. V gave up 6 bases and J gave up 5 bases, with 18 bases separating them. The CDR3 loop is CASKFGNREHEQYF. For the CDR3, the DNA is TGCGCCAGCAAATTCGGAAACAGGGAACACGAGCAGTACTTC.

The rearrangement joins TRBV30 to TRBJ2-7, with TRBD2 matching over 7 bases. The ends lost 2 bases at V and 2 bases at J; junction bases unmatched: 6. Germline V CDR1 and CDR2: GTSNPN, SVGIG (reference sequence). CDR3 length equals 14 residues. CDR3 protein: CAWSSPSGTYEQYF. The CDR3 DNA follows: TGTGCCTGGAGTTCGCCTAGCGGCACCTACGAGCAGTACTTC.

CDR3: CASSQAGGPYEQYF. The CDR3, as DNA: TGCGCCAGCAGCCAAGCGGGAGGGCCCTACGAGCAGTACTTC. This chain uses TRBV4-1 with TRBJ2-7, with 8 bases aligning to TRBD2. The ends lost 1 base at V and 2 bases at J; junction bases unmatched: 1. The germline V gene encodes CDR1 MGHRA and CDR2 YSYEKL. The length of the CDR3 is 14 residues.

The V call is TRBV5-4, the J call TRBJ2-3; no reliable D call. The CDR3 length is 11 residues. Trimming left V 9 bases short and J 8 bases short, with 13 bases between. Looked up from germline, CDR1 is SGHNT and CDR2 is YYREEE (reference sequence). CDR3: CATTGWGTQYF. CDR3 coding DNA: TGTGCCACCACCGGTTGGGGTACGCAGTATTTT.

The chain is built from TRBV5-1 and TRBJ1-1; the D gene is possibly TRBD1 (6 bases). V lost 4 bases, J lost 0 bases, and 13 bases lay in between. The CDR3 consists of 15 residues. CDR1 is SGHRS and CDR2 is YFSETQ in the germline V gene. The CDR3 region is CASSPEGGMNTEAFF. DNA of the CDR3: TGCGCCAGCAGCCCGGAGGGGGGGATGAACACTGAAGCTTTCTTT.

The chain links TRBV7-8 to TRBJ2-5; 10 bases are shared with TRBD2. Looked up from germline, CDR1 is SGHVS and CDR2 is FQNEAQ. The CDR3 sequence is 16 residues long. After removal of 8 bases from V and 2 bases from J, the junction contained 11 bases not matched to a gene. CDR3 in amino acids: CASRSSPGLAQETQYF. Written as DNA, the CDR3 is TGTGCCAGCCGTTCCAGTCCGGGACTAGCGCAAGAGACCCAGTACTTC.

This chain connects TRBV7-2 to TRBJ1-2; D is unclear. Per the germline V gene, CDR1 is SGHTA and CDR2 is FQGNSA. The CDR3 length is 16 residues. V was trimmed by 5 bases and J by 4 bases, leaving 20 bases between them. Here the CDR3 DNA reads TGTGCCAGCAGCCTCAGCCGGCTCCCTACGGGCTATGGCTACACCTTC. This sequence encodes CASSLSRLPTGYGYTF.